These 6 T cell receptor beta chains share one sample of origin, sequenced in a study of CD8 T cells in ankylosing spondylitis (dated by TCRdb to about 2017). Receptor libraries were prepared by 5' RACE. Sequencing instrument: Illumina HiSeq 2500. In TCRdb, the public reads were trimmed at Q25 with fastp and aligned with MiXCR, with productive beta chains retained. Rows matching on CDR3 protein sequence are summarized as one entry with the most common DNA and genes. Recorded for this sample are roughly 35,000 distinct CDR3 sequences; 13% of them occurred a single time. The top ten clones comprise roughly 32% of the sample. Sequencing was performed on synovial fluid, either unsorted or a sorted T cell fraction (not recorded which). Every receptor here comes from a male donor with ankylosing spondylitis.

The sample holds many counts of this clonotype. J is TRBJ1-2 and V is TRBV25-1, with unresolved D. The V end lost 0 bases, the J end lost 2 bases, and 7 bases lay between the germline ends. The CDR3 has 14 amino acids. CDR1 is MGHDK, CDR2 SYGVNS, per germline. CDR3 nucleotides: TGTGCCAGCAGTGAATATCATGGGAACTATGGCTACACCTTC. Its translation is CASSEYHGNYGYTF.

This clonotype came up a few times. V gene TRBV27 combines with J gene TRBJ1-1; no reliable D call. The V gene lost 3 bases and the J gene lost 3 bases, with 11 bases spanning the gap. The length of the CDR3 is 14 residues. Per germline, CDR1 MNHEY and CDR2 SMNVEV (reference sequence). For the CDR3, the DNA is TGTGCCAGCAGTTTCGGTTACACTCACACTGAAGCTTTCTTT. Encoded protein: CASSFGYTHTEAFF.

This clonotype was picked up many times. V and J are TRBV20-1 and TRBJ1-1; TRBD1 aligns across 7 bases. V was pared by 3 bases and J by 3 bases, with 1 base of the junction left unmatched. CDR1 is DFQATT and CDR2 is SNEGSKA in the germline V gene (reference sequence). The CDR3 spans 12 residues. The CDR3 nucleotides are TGCAGTGCTAGCACAGGGGACACTGAAGCTTTCTTT. Translating it yields CSASTGDTEAFF.

This clonotype showed up just a few times. The CDR3 loop reads CASSYRTSGLNEQFF. In DNA, the CDR3 is TGTGCCAGCAGTTACCGGACTAGCGGACTCAATGAGCAGTTCTTC. The chain combines TRBV6-5 with TRBJ2-1; TRBD2 matches at 10 bases. This CDR3 has 15 amino acids. The V gene end was trimmed by 2 bases and the J gene end by 6 bases; junction bases not matched to a gene: 4. Germline lookup yields CDR1 MNHEY and CDR2 SVGAGI.

This chain joins TRBV7-9 and TRBJ1-5; perhaps TRBD1 as D (5 bases). V lost 5 bases and J 9 bases, leaving 17 bases between the germline ends. Germline values: CDR1 SEHNR, CDR2 FQNEAQ (reference sequence). This CDR3 has 14 amino acids. The CDR3 nucleotides are TGTGCCAGCAGCCCCGGGACGGATATTAGGCCCCAGCATTTT. This encodes CASSPGTDIRPQHF.

V usage is TRBV7-9 and J usage is TRBJ2-7; 7 bases agree with TRBD2. The CDR3 sequence is 15 residues long. From germline, CDR1 is SEHNR and CDR2 FQNEAQ (reference sequence). After removal of 5 bases from V and 3 bases from J, the junction contained 10 bases not matched to a gene. In DNA, the CDR3 is TGTGCCAGCAGCCCAGAAGCGGGACTTTACTACGAGCAGTACTTC. Its translation: CASSPEAGLYYEQYF.